The following is a T cell receptor beta chain sequence with its context. Its antigen is not yet known. Per-nucleotide qualities are absent, and no much larger clonotype sits a single base away. The protocol used for the library was the immunoSEQ multiplex PCR assay. This immuneACCESS table, as held by TCRdb, lists in-frame sequences with V and J called but not all clones. Of the missing ones, under half trace to an unresolved V gene in checked studies; the others have no known cause. The sample table records roughly 150,000 clones; around 90% of these occur just once. The ten most abundant clones make up roughly 0.64% of the sample. This record comes from a study of control samples from healthy donors and cancer patients (TCRdb year 2020). After removal of 6 bases from V and 4 bases from J, the junction retains 9 bases not matched to a gene. The CDR3 sequence holds 15 residues, the cysteine and phenylalanine included. Here the CDR3 DNA is all that survives: 45 bases in frame from base 1. From the germline V gene, CDR1 is SNHLY and CDR2 is FYNNEI.

Material for sequencing was blood. This chain joins TRBV2 to TRBJ2-5; the central 9 bases match TRBD2. This TCR was recovered from a woman in her thirties in good health. The bases read TGTGCCAGCAGGGGACCCGGGACTAGCTTAGAGACCCAGTACTTC. Translated, it gives CASRGPGTSLETQYF.